This T cell receptor (beta chain) was sequenced for a study of blood T cell repertoires in COVID-19. Study-wide background: Acute and convalescent COVID-19 samples came from the United States, Italy and Spain. Nucleic acid was either cDNA or gDNA, and it came from T cells, B-cell-depleted T cells, or PBMCs.

V was clipped by 11 bases and J by 1 base, with 15 bases between them. Germline lookup yields CDR1 MNHEY and CDR2 SVGAGI. The CDR3 is 13 amino acids. Per the original data handling: Counts of nucleated cells, estimated from reference gene primer amplification, were obtained. Some clones are missing from TCRdb's copy, which holds only in-frame ones; the method was immunoSEQ multiplex PCR. V and J calls and clone size follow that table, whereas D and trimming were derived from the DNA. The table has under 150,000 clones, about 85% seen once. The chain recombines TRBV6-5 with TRBJ2-7; maybe TRBD2 (5 bases). The receptor's source is a human donor in a cohort sampled during active COVID-19. The sample consisted of peripheral blood. CDR3 protein: CAVKRGDSYEQYF. Here the CDR3 DNA reads TGTGCCGTAAAACGGGGAGATTCCTACGAGCAGTACTTC.